These T cell receptor beta chains were read from a single sample in a study of OX40 agonist ivuxolimab in advanced cancers. Generated by immunoSEQ multiplex PCR, the TCRdb table keeps only in-frame clones and is missing some. Among about 33,000 clones, about 88% were seen once, and the ten largest hold approximately 4.1%. Sequences were derived from CD4+ or CD8+ T cells sorted from blood, sampled in a trial of the OX40 agonist ivuxolimab. The origin of the receptors is an adult with an advanced solid tumor such as melanoma, head and neck, liver or kidney cancer. Each CDR3 is given with its conserved first and last residue. Each record gives: J gene, V gene, clone size, D gene, CDR3 DNA, CDR3 protein. D genes are given only for firm matches. Part of the rows lack a size; the others show once, few, many or a class for expanded clones.

J gene: TRBJ1-1
V gene: TRBV7-8
clone size: NA
D gene: NA
CDR3 DNA: TGTGCCAGCAGCCTAGGACAGCCCATGAACACTGAAGCTTTCTTT
CDR3 protein: CASSLGQPMNTEAFF

J gene: TRBJ2-7
V gene: TRBV18
clone size: NA
D gene: TRBD1
CDR3 DNA: TGTGCCAGCTCACCGGGACAGGTCTACGAGCAGTACTTC
CDR3 protein: CASSPGQVYEQYF

J gene: TRBJ2-7
V gene: TRBV25-1
clone size: NA
D gene: NA
CDR3 DNA: TGTGCCAGCAGTGATAGTAGGGCCGGTTACGAGCAGTACTTC
CDR3 protein: CASSDSRAGYEQYF

J gene: TRBJ2-3
V gene: TRBV6-5
clone size: NA
D gene: NA
CDR3 DNA: TGTGCCAGCAGTTCACCATGGACAGATACGCAGTATTTT
CDR3 protein: CASSSPWTDTQYF

J gene: TRBJ2-3
V gene: TRBV18
clone size: NA
D gene: NA
CDR3 DNA: TGTGCCAGCTCACTTGGCCAACCCCCCACAGATACGCAGTATTTT
CDR3 protein: CASSLGQPPTDTQYF

J gene: TRBJ2-1
V gene: TRBV19
clone size: NA
D gene: TRBD1
CDR3 DNA: TGTGCCAGTAGTAAACAGGCAGGGGGAAGGTATGAGCAGTTCTTC
CDR3 protein: CASSKQAGGRYEQFF

J gene: TRBJ2-6
V gene: TRBV30
clone size: NA
D gene: TRBD1
CDR3 DNA: TGTGCCTGGAGCCGAGGGGGCGCGTTTTCGGCCCCTGGGGCCAACGTCCTGACTTTC
CDR3 protein: CAWSRGGAFSAPGANVLTF

J gene: TRBJ2-7
V gene: TRBV30
clone size: NA
D gene: NA
CDR3 DNA: TGTGCCTGGAGTCCTGACAGGCTGTACGAGCAGTACTTC
CDR3 protein: CAWSPDRLYEQYF

J gene: TRBJ1-2
V gene: TRBV23-1
clone size: NA
D gene: TRBD1
CDR3 DNA: TGCGCCAGCAGTTTAGGACAGGATTATGGCTACACCTTC
CDR3 protein: CASSLGQDYGYTF

J gene: TRBJ2-2
V gene: TRBV2
clone size: NA
D gene: NA
CDR3 DNA: TGTGCCAGCAGTGAGGAGTTATTGAACACCGGGGAGCTGTTTTTT
CDR3 protein: CASSEELLNTGELFF

J gene: TRBJ1-1
V gene: TRBV9
clone size: NA
D gene: NA
CDR3 DNA: TGTGCCAGCAGCCTCGTAGGCACTGAAGCTTTCTTT
CDR3 protein: CASSLVGTEAFF

J gene: TRBJ2-7
V gene: TRBV4-2
clone size: NA
D gene: NA
CDR3 DNA: TGTGCCAGCAGCCAAGATTGGGTGACCAAGCCCCTGGGCGAGCAGTACTTC
CDR3 protein: CASSQDWVTKPLGEQYF

J gene: TRBJ1-4
V gene: TRBV7-2
clone size: NA
D gene: NA
CDR3 DNA: TGTGCCAGCAGCTTTTGGGCCGGGGGATCAACTAATGAAAAACTGTTTTTT
CDR3 protein: CASSFWAGGSTNEKLFF

J gene: TRBJ1-5
V gene: TRBV6-1
clone size: NA
D gene: NA
CDR3 DNA: TGTGCCAGCAGTGAATATCAGCCCCAGCATTTT
CDR3 protein: CASSEYQPQHF

J gene: TRBJ1-2
V gene: TRBV6-5
clone size: once
D gene: NA
CDR3 DNA: TGTGCCAGCAGTTATGGAGATGAGGGTAGCTATGGCTACACCTTC
CDR3 protein: CASSYGDEGSYGYTF

J gene: TRBJ2-7
V gene: TRBV18
clone size: once
D gene: TRBD1
CDR3 DNA: TGTGCCAGCTCACCACGGACAGGGGATCGGTCCTACGAGCAGTACTTC
CDR3 protein: CASSPRTGDRSYEQYF

J gene: TRBJ1-6
V gene: TRBV5-1
clone size: NA
D gene: NA
CDR3 DNA: TGCGCCAGCAAGACAGACACCAATTCACCCCTCCACTTT
CDR3 protein: CASKTDTNSPLHF

J gene: TRBJ2-7
V gene: TRBV5-4
clone size: NA
D gene: NA
CDR3 DNA: TGTGCCAGCAGCTTGGCCTCGGGGGGCTGGGGCCCCTACGAGCAGTACTTC
CDR3 protein: CASSLASGGWGPYEQYF

J gene: TRBJ1-6
V gene: TRBV27
clone size: NA
D gene: NA
CDR3 DNA: TGTGCCAGCAGACTTTGGGGTTTCGCACTAAGCTCCTATAATTCACCCCTCCACTTT
CDR3 protein: CASRLWGFALSSYNSPLHF

J gene: TRBJ2-7
V gene: TRBV27
clone size: NA
D gene: TRBD2
CDR3 DNA: TGTGCCAGCAGGGGGCGCGGGAGGCTCTCCAACGAGCAGTACTTC
CDR3 protein: CASRGRGRLSNEQYF

J gene: TRBJ2-7
V gene: TRBV10-2
clone size: NA
D gene: NA
CDR3 DNA: TGCGCCTCCCAGAGGGGGCAGGGAGGCCACGAGCAGTACTTC
CDR3 protein: CASQRGQGGHEQYF

J gene: TRBJ1-2
V gene: TRBV18
clone size: NA
D gene: NA
CDR3 DNA: TGTGCCAGCTCACCAAGCACTATGATAAACTATGGCTACACCTTC
CDR3 protein: CASSPSTMINYGYTF

J gene: TRBJ2-7
V gene: TRBV6-6
clone size: NA
D gene: TRBD2
CDR3 DNA: TGTGCCAGCAGACAGACCGGGACTAGTCTCTACGAGCAGTACTTC
CDR3 protein: CASRQTGTSLYEQYF

J gene: TRBJ1-2
V gene: TRBV2
clone size: NA
D gene: NA
CDR3 DNA: TGTGCCAGCAGTGATGGAGGAGGCTATGGCTACACCTTC
CDR3 protein: CASSDGGGYGYTF

J gene: TRBJ2-7
V gene: TRBV19
clone size: NA
D gene: NA
CDR3 DNA: TGTGCCAGTAGTATAGGGCTAGGCCACGAGCAGTACTTC
CDR3 protein: CASSIGLGHEQYF

J gene: TRBJ1-2
V gene: TRBV5-1
clone size: NA
D gene: NA
CDR3 DNA: TGCGCCAGCAGCAAAGGGAGCGTAAACTATGGCTACACCTTC
CDR3 protein: CASSKGSVNYGYTF

J gene: TRBJ2-1
V gene: TRBV2
clone size: NA
D gene: NA
CDR3 DNA: TGTGCCAGCAGTGAAGTAGATCGTGGCAGGGCCCCTCAGTTCTTC
CDR3 protein: CASSEVDRGRAPQFF

J gene: TRBJ2-1
V gene: TRBV9
clone size: NA
D gene: TRBD2
CDR3 DNA: TGTGCCAGCAGCCCTAGCGGGAGTCGTACAAATGAGCAGTTCTTC
CDR3 protein: CASSPSGSRTNEQFF

J gene: TRBJ2-6
V gene: TRBV12-2
clone size: NA
D gene: NA
CDR3 DNA: TGTGCAAGTCGCTGCGATTTCACACAAAGTCGGGCCAACGTCCTGACTTTC
CDR3 protein: CASRCDFTQSRANVLTF

J gene: TRBJ2-7
V gene: TRBV18
clone size: NA
D gene: NA
CDR3 DNA: TGTGCCAGCTCACCACCGACACCTACCCATGAGCAGTACTTC
CDR3 protein: CASSPPTPTHEQYF

J gene: TRBJ1-4
V gene: TRBV5-1
clone size: NA
D gene: TRBD1
CDR3 DNA: TGCGCCAGCAGCAAGGGACAGCTAACTAATGAAAAACTGTTTTTT
CDR3 protein: CASSKGQLTNEKLFF

J gene: TRBJ2-2
V gene: TRBV11-3
clone size: NA
D gene: NA
CDR3 DNA: TGTGCCAGCAGCTTAACAGGGTCTGGCGGGGAGCTGTTTTTT
CDR3 protein: CASSLTGSGGELFF

J gene: TRBJ1-5
V gene: TRBV19
clone size: NA
D gene: TRBD1
CDR3 DNA: TGTGCCAGTACAAGAGAGTTGACAGGGAATAGCAATCAGCCCCAGCATTTT
CDR3 protein: CASTRELTGNSNQPQHF

J gene: TRBJ2-3
V gene: TRBV27
clone size: NA
D gene: NA
CDR3 DNA: TGTGCCAGCAGTATAAACAGGGACACAGATACGCAGTATTTT
CDR3 protein: CASSINRDTDTQYF

J gene: TRBJ2-3
V gene: TRBV7-6
clone size: NA
D gene: TRBD2
CDR3 DNA: TGTGCCAGCAGCTTAGGCCCTAGCGGGAGCACAGATACGCAGTATTTT
CDR3 protein: CASSLGPSGSTDTQYF

J gene: TRBJ2-7
V gene: TRBV7-8
clone size: once
D gene: NA
CDR3 DNA: TGTGCCAGCAGCTTAGGCCCCAGACGCTACGAGCAGTACTTC
CDR3 protein: CASSLGPRRYEQYF

J gene: TRBJ2-7
V gene: TRBV30
clone size: NA
D gene: NA
CDR3 DNA: TGTGCCTGGAGTGTAGAAAGGGGTCCCCCCTACGAGCAGTACTTC
CDR3 protein: CAWSVERGPPYEQYF

J gene: TRBJ2-7
V gene: TRBV5-6
clone size: once
D gene: TRBD2
CDR3 DNA: TGTGCCAGCAGCTTAACACCGGGACTAGCGGACGGCTCCTACGAGCAGTACTTC
CDR3 protein: CASSLTPGLADGSYEQYF

J gene: TRBJ1-4
V gene: TRBV5-5
clone size: NA
D gene: NA
CDR3 DNA: TGTGCCAGCAGCTTGGCTTCCGGCAGAGCCAATGAAAAACTGTTTTTT
CDR3 protein: CASSLASGRANEKLFF

J gene: TRBJ2-7
V gene: TRBV6-5
clone size: NA
D gene: NA
CDR3 DNA: TGTGCCAGCAGTTACTCCGTCTGGGGCTACGAGCAGTACTTC
CDR3 protein: CASSYSVWGYEQYF

J gene: TRBJ2-1
V gene: TRBV18
clone size: NA
D gene: NA
CDR3 DNA: TGTGCCAGCTCACCTGCCGGTGAGCAGTTCTTC
CDR3 protein: CASSPAGEQFF

J gene: TRBJ1-2
V gene: TRBV7-2
clone size: NA
D gene: TRBD1
CDR3 DNA: TGTGCCAGCAGCTTAGCGACAGGGGATGGCTACACCTTC
CDR3 protein: CASSLATGDGYTF

J gene: TRBJ2-1
V gene: TRBV6-5
clone size: NA
D gene: TRBD2
CDR3 DNA: TGTGCCAGCAGCCGCGGGGGGGTCTACAATGAGCAGTTCTTC
CDR3 protein: CASSRGGVYNEQFF

J gene: TRBJ1-5
V gene: TRBV6-1
clone size: once
D gene: TRBD1
CDR3 DNA: TGTGCCAGCAGTGTAGGGACAGGGAAGGCTCAGCCCCAGCATTTT
CDR3 protein: CASSVGTGKAQPQHF

J gene: TRBJ1-4
V gene: TRBV2
clone size: few
D gene: NA
CDR3 DNA: TGTGCCAGCAGGCGGGATTCCAATGAAAAACTGTTTTTT
CDR3 protein: CASRRDSNEKLFF

J gene: TRBJ2-3
V gene: TRBV18
clone size: NA
D gene: NA
CDR3 DNA: TGTGCCAGCTCCCACGCCACAGATACGCAGTATTTT
CDR3 protein: CASSHATDTQYF